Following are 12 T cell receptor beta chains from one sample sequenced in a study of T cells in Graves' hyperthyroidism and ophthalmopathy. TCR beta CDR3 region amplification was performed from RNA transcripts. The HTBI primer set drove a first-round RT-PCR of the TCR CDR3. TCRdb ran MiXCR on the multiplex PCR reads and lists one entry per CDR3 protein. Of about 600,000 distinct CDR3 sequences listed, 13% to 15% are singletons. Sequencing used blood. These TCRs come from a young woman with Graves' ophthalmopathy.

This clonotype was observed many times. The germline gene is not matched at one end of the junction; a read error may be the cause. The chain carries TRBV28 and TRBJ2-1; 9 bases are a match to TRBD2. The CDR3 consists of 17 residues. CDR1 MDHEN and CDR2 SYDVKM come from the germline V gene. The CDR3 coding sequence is TGTGCCAGCAGTTTAACGCTAGCGGGAAGCTCCTCCAATGAGCAGTTCTTC. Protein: CASSLTLAGSSSNEQFF.

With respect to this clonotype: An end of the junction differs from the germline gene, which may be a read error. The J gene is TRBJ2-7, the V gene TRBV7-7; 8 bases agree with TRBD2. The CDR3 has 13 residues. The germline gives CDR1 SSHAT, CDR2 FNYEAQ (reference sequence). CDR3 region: CASSPGGTDEQYF. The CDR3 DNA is TGTGCTAGCAGCCCGGGGGGGACCGACGAGCAGTACTTC.

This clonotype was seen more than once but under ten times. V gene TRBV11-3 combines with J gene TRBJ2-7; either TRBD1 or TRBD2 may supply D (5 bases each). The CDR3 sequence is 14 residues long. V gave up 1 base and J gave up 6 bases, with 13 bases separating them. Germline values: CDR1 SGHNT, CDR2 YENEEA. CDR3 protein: CASSLGGWGIEQYF. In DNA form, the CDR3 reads TGTGCCAGCAGCTTAGGGGGTTGGGGGATCGAGCAGTACTTC.

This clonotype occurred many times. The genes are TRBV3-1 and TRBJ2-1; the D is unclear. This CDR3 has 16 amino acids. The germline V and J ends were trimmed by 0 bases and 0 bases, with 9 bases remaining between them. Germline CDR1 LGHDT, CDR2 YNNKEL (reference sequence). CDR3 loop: CASSQDLASSYNEQFF. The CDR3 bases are TGTGCCAGCAGCCAAGATTTGGCGAGCTCCTACAATGAGCAGTTCTTC.

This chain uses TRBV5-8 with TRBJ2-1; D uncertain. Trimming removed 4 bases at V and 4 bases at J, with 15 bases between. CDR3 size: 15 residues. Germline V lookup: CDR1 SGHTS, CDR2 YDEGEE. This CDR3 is CASSLKKGSYNEQFF. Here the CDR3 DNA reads TGTGCCAGCAGCCTCAAAAAGGGCTCATACAATGAGCAGTTCTTC.

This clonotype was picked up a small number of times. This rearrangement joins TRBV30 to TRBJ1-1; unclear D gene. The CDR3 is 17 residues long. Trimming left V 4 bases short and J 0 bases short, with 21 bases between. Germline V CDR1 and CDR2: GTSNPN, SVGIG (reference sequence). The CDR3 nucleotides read TGTGCCTGGATTCCCCGGGCACAGTTGCTACTGAACACTGAAGCTTTCTTT. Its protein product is CAWIPRAQLLLNTEAFF.

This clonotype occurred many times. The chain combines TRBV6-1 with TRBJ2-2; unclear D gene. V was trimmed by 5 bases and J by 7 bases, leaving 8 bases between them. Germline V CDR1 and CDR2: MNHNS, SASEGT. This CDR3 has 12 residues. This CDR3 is CASSLSGGELFF. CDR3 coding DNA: TGTGCCAGCAGTTTGTCCGGCGGGGAGCTGTTTTTT.

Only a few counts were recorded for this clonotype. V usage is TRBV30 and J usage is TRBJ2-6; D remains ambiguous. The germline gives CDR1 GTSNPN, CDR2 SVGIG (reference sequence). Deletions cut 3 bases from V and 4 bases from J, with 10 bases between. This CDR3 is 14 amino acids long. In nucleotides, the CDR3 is TGTGCCTGGAGGCGAGGAACCGGGGCCAACGTCCTGACTTTC. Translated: CAWRRGTGANVLTF.

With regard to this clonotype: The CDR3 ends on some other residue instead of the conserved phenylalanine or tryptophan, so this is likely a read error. In nucleotides, the CDR3 is TGTGCCAGCAGCGTAGCAGGGGCGAACACTGAAGCTTTCTCT. Translation: CASSVAGANTEAFS. The chain links TRBV9 to TRBJ1-1, with a tentative D call TRBD1 (6 bases). Germline V lookup: CDR1 SGDLS, CDR2 YYNGEE. Trimming removed 0 bases from V and 1 base from J, with 7 bases in between. The CDR3 runs 14 residues.

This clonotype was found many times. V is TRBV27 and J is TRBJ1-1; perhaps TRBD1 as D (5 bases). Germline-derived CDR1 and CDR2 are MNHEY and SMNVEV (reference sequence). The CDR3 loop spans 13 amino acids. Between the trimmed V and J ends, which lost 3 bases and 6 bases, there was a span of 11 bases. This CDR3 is CASSFIPGAEAFF. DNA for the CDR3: TGTGCCAGCAGTTTTATTCCGGGGGCTGAAGCTTTCTTT.

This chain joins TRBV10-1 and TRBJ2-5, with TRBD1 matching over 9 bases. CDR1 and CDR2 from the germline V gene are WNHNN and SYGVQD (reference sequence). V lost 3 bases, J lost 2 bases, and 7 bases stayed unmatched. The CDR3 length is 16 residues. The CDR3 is CASSDPGQGPQETQYF. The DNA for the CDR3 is TGCGCCAGCAGTGACCCCGGACAGGGGCCGCAAGAGACCCAGTACTTC.

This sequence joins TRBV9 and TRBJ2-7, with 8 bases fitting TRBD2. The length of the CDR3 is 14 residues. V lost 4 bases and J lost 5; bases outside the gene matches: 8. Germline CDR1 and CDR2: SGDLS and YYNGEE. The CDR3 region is CASSSGGGADEQYF. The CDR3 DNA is TGTGCCAGCAGCTCCGGGGGGGGCGCGGACGAGCAGTACTTC.